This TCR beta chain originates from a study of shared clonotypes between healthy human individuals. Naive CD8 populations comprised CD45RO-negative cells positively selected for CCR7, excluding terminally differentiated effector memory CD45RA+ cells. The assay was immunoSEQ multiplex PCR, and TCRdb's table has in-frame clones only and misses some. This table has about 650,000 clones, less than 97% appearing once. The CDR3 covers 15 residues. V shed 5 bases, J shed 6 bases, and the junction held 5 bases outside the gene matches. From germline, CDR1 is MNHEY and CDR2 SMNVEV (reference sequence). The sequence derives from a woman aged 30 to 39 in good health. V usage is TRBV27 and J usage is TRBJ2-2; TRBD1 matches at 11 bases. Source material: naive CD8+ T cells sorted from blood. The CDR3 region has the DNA TGTGCCAGCAGTCGCGGACAGGGGGCGCCCGGGGAGCTGTTTTTT. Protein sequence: CASSRGQGAPGELFF.